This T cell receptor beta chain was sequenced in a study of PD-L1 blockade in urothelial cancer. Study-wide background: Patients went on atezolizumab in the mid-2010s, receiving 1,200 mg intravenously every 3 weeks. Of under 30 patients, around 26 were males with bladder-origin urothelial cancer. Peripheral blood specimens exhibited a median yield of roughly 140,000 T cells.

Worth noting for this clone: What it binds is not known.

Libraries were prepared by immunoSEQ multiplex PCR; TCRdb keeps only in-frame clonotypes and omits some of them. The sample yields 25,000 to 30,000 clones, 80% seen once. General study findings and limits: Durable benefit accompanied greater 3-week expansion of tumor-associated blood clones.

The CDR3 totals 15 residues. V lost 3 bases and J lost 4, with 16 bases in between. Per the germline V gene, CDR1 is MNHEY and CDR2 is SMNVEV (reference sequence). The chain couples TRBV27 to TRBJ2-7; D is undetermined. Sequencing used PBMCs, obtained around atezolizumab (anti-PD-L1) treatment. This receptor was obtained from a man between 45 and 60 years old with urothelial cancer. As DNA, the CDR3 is TGTGCCAGCAGTTTGGCCACGGCTCCCGGGTACGAGCAGTACTTC. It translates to CASSLATAPGYEQYF.